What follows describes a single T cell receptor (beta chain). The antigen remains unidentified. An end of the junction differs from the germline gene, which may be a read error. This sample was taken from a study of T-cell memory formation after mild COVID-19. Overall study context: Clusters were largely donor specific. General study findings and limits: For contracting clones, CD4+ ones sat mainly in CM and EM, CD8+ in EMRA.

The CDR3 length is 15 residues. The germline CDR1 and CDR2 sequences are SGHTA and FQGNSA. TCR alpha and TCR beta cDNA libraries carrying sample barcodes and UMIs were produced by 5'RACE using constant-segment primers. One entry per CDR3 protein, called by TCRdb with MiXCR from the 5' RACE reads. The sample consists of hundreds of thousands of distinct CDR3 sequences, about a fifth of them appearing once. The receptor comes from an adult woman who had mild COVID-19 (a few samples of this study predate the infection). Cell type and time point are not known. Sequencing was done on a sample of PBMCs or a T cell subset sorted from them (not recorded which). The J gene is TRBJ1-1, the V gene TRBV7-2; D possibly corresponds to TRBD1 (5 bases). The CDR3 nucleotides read TGTGCCAGCAGCTTTGGGGGGGTCATGAACAATGAAGCTTTCTTT. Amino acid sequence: CASSFGGVMNNEAFF. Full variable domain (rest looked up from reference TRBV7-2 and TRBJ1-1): GAGVSQSPSNKVTEKGKDVELRCDPISGHTALYWYRQSLGQGLEFLIYFQGNSAPDKSGLPSDRFSAERTGGSVSTLTIQRTQQEDSAVYLCASSFGGVMNNEAFFGQGTRLTVV.